These T cell receptor beta chains were read from a single sample in a study of T cells after yellow fever vaccination. Via MiXCR, TCRdb re-called the 5' RACE reads, giving one row per CDR3 protein. Here the sample spans over 300,000 distinct CDR3 sequences, 6.8% being singletons. Sequencing used PBMCs, obtained approximately 40 days after the first yellow fever vaccination. These receptor sequences come from a man aged 18 to 29 who received the YFV17D yellow fever vaccine. Both conserved end residues are part of each CDR3. A D gene is named only where the DNA matches it firmly. Some rows mark clone size as missing; the rest say once, few, many or name a class of expanded clone.

TRBJ2-1 | NA | many | TRBV24-1 | CATSDLRNEQFF | TGTGCCACCAGTGATTTGAGAAATGAGCAGTTCTTC
TRBJ2-2 | NA | few | TRBV6-5 | CASSNRTPGPSNTGELFF | TGTGCCAGCAGTAACCGGACGCCGGGGCCTTCGAACACCGGGGAGCTGTTTTTT
TRBJ2-1 | NA | few | TRBV7-9 | CAGTTGYYNEQFF | TGTGCCGGAACAACAGGGTACTACAATGAGCAGTTCTTC
TRBJ2-4 | TRBD2 | few | TRBV7-9 | CASSLIAGGQNIQYF | TGTGCCAGCAGCTTAATAGCGGGGGGCCAGAACATTCAGTACTTC
TRBJ2-3 | NA | NA | TRBV20-1 | CSGGYGGSTDTQYF | TGCAGTGGTGGGTACGGGGGCAGCACAGATACGCAGTATTTT
TRBJ1-3 | NA | few | TRBV28 | CASENRGNTIYF | TGTGCCAGTGAGAACAGGGGAAACACCATATATTTT
TRBJ2-2 | NA | NA | TRBV7-8 | CASSLLIWTPPTGELCF | TGTGCCAGCAGCTTATTAATCTGGACCCCACCGACCGGGGAGCTGTGTTTT
TRBJ2-5 | NA | NA | TRBV6-6 | CASSYHQETQYF | TGTGCCAGCAGTTACCACCAAGAGACCCAGTACTTC
TRBJ2-5 | NA | many | TRBV4-1 | CASSQARGNQETQYF | TGCGCCAGCAGCCAGGCACGGGGGAACCAAGAGACCCAGTACTTC
TRBJ2-3 | NA | few | TRBV24-1 | CATSDSGTQYF | TGTGCCACCAGTGATTCCGGTACGCAGTATTTT
TRBJ1-2 | NA | NA | TRBV19 | CASSRPGTYGYTF | TGTGCCAGTAGTCGGCCAGGGACCTATGGCTACACCTTC
TRBJ2-5 | TRBD1 | few | TRBV11-2 | CASSSGTGSVETQYF | TGTGCCAGCAGCTCCGGGACAGGGTCGGTAGAGACCCAGTACTTC
TRBJ2-3 | NA | few | TRBV7-8 | CASSLVGGGVPLQYF | TGTGCCAGCAGCCTTGTTGGGGGGGGCGTCCCGTTGCAGTATTTT
TRBJ2-2 | NA | NA | TRBV7-9 | CATTTGTPNTGELFF | TGTGCCACCACAACCGGGACACCCAACACCGGGGAGCTGTTTTTT
TRBJ2-5 | NA | NA | TRBV6-5 | CASSFVGGRQETQYF | TGTGCCAGCAGTTTCGTGGGGGGCAGGCAAGAGACCCAGTACTTC
TRBJ1-2 | TRBD1 | many | TRBV10-3 | CAITTGTGAYGYTF | TGTGCCATCACCACCGGGACAGGGGCCTATGGCTACACCTTC
TRBJ2-3 | TRBD2 | many | TRBV5-1 | CASKERGDTDTQYF | TGCGCCAGCAAGGAGCGGGGGGACACAGATACGCAGTATTTT
TRBJ1-3 | NA | few | TRBV7-2 | CASSLASGARNTIYF | TGTGCCAGCAGCTTAGCGTCGGGGGCTCGAAACACCATATATTTT